Described below is a single T cell receptor (beta chain) sequence and its context. V was shortened by 5 bases and J by 4 bases, with 17 bases between the two germline ends. The CDR3 is 15 residues long. Germline V lookup: CDR1 MDHEN, CDR2 SYDVKM. This PCR relied on a set of 60 Vbeta primers and 13 Jbeta primers. In the original workflow: Counted up in a later analysis, unique TCR beta chains came to approximately 83 million, with around 9.9 million shared. TCRdb keeps only in-frame clones here, not all; method: immunoSEQ multiplex PCR. V, J and clone size are taken as reported in that table, and D and trimming were inferred from the DNA itself. The top ten clones hold around 5% of a sample with around 100,000 clones, around 80% of them seen once. The sample belongs to a study of cytomegalovirus exposure and HLA in healthy donors. Across the whole study: Unique TCR beta sequences numbering approximately 120 million came from around 180 million T cells in an earlier analysis.

The sequence derives from a man younger than 45 in good health and CMV-seropositive. The rearrangement joins TRBV28 to TRBJ1-2, with D maybe TRBD1 (5 bases). Source material: PBMCs. The CDR3 sequence: CASSRGRALGYGYTF. The CDR3 nucleotides are TGTGCCAGCAGTAGAGGCAGGGCTCTAGGCTATGGCTACACCTTC.